Each of the 11 T cell receptor beta chains below was sequenced from the same sample in a study of blood T cell repertoires in COVID-19. Profiling relied on immunoSEQ multiplex PCR, and the TCRdb table lists in-frame clones only, not all of them. The repertoire holds about 140,000 clones, 79% seen once, with roughly 3.6% in the top ten. Sequences were obtained from peripheral blood. The receptors were sampled from a man aged 55 to 70 with acute or convalescent COVID-19.

J is TRBJ1-2 and V is TRBV4-3, with 7 bases fitting TRBD1. The V gene end was trimmed by 0 bases and the J gene end by 8 bases; junction bases not matched to a gene: 9. There are 15 residues in the CDR3. Germline CDR1 is LGHNA and CDR2 is YSLEER. The CDR3 loop reads CASSQEADRMAGYTF. The CDR3 region has the DNA TGCGCCAGCAGCCAAGAAGCGGACAGGATGGCCGGCTACACCTTC.

The chain recombines TRBV3-1 (or the pseudogene TRBV3-2) with TRBJ1-6, with TRBD1 identical over 10 bases. V gave up 4 bases and J gave up 8 bases; unmatched junction bases: 5. The CDR3 covers 15 residues. In germline, CDR1 is LGHDT, CDR2 YNNKEL (reference sequence). CDR3 residues: CASSPIGTGDSPLHF. DNA for the CDR3: TGTGCCAGCAGCCCTATCGGGACAGGGGATTCACCCCTCCACTTT.

The chain links TRBV6-1 to TRBJ1-1, with a possible D match to TRBD1 (5 bases). Per germline, CDR1 MNHNS and CDR2 SASEGT. The ends were cut back, 2 bases at V and 11 bases at J, with 12 bases in the middle. The CDR3 extends over 12 amino acids. CDR3 in DNA: TGTGCCAGCAGTGAACAGCAGGGTGAGGCTTTCTTT. Amino acid sequence: CASSEQQGEAFF.

The chain recombines TRBV18 with TRBJ1-1; D perhaps matches TRBD1 (6 bases). The CDR3 runs 15 residues. The V end lost 4 bases, the J end lost 1 base, and 13 bases lay between the germline ends. The germline gives CDR1 KGHSH, CDR2 LQKENI. The CDR3 loop is CASSLGGQPNTEAFF. The DNA of the CDR3 is TGTGCCAGCTCACTCGGGGGGCAGCCGAACACTGAAGCTTTCTTT.

This clone appeared a single time. The chain couples TRBV10-3 to TRBJ2-1; TRBD1 matches at 10 bases. Per germline, CDR1 ENHRY and CDR2 SYGVKD. The V segment lost 7 bases and the J segment 9 bases; nucleotides outside the gene matches: 9. CDR3 length equals 14 residues. CDR3 DNA sequence: TGTGCCATCAACCTCGGGACAGGGGTTAGTGAGCAGTTCTTC. It is translated as CAINLGTGVSEQFF.

The rearrangement links TRBV5-1 to TRBJ1-1; no clear D. The germline V gene has CDR1 SGHRS and CDR2 YFSETQ. Between the trimmed V and J ends, which lost 7 bases and 2 bases, there was a span of 12 bases. This CDR3 has 13 residues. The CDR3 DNA reads TGCGCCAGCCGCCGGGGAGTAAACACTGAAGCTTTCTTT. This encodes CASRRGVNTEAFF.

The chain has TRBV7-2 and TRBJ2-3; no reliable D call. The V gene lost 5 bases and the J gene lost 1 base, with 7 bases spanning the gap. Germline V gives CDR1 SGHTA, CDR2 FQGNSA. CDR3 length: 13 residues. CDR3: CASSPLRTDTQYF. In nucleotides, the CDR3 is TGTGCCAGCAGCCCACTCCGCACAGATACGCAGTATTTT.

The chain has TRBV11-1 and TRBJ2-7, with D maybe TRBD2 (5 bases). CDR1 is SGHAT and CDR2 is FQDESV in the germline V gene (reference sequence). The V gene lost 5 bases and the J gene lost 0 bases, with 17 bases spanning the gap. This CDR3 comprises 16 residues. DNA for the CDR3: TGTGCCAGCAGCCCCACCGTAGCGCTGAGCTCCTACGAGCAGTACTTC. Translated, it gives CASSPTVALSSYEQYF.

This chain joins TRBV28 and TRBJ2-5; D gene uncertain. V dropped 5 bases and J dropped 2 bases, with 9 bases sitting between them. Germline V CDR1 and CDR2: MDHEN, SYDVKM. This CDR3 has 13 amino acids. CDR3 sequence reads: CASSLNPQETQYF. The CDR3 DNA follows: TGTGCCAGCAGTCTAAACCCACAAGAGACCCAGTACTTC.

A remark on this clone: Its ends do not fully match the called genes, so a read error is possible. The V gene is TRBV7-9, the J gene TRBJ2-7, with 8 bases matching TRBD1. CDR3 length equals 12 residues. CDR1 SEHNR and CDR2 FQNEAQ come from the germline V gene (reference sequence). CDR3 in amino acids: CASSAGQGQANF. DNA of the CDR3: TGTGCCAGCAGCGCCGGACAGGGTCAAGCGAACTTC.

This sequence joins TRBV30 and TRBJ2-1; perhaps TRBD2 as D (6 bases). V was cut by 4 bases and J by 8 bases, with 18 bases left in between. The CDR3 contains 14 residues. Per the germline V gene, CDR1 is GTSNPN and CDR2 is SVGIG (reference sequence). As DNA, the CDR3 is TGTGCCTGGAAGGCATACGGGAGTACCTATGAGCAGTTCTTC. Translation: CAWKAYGSTYEQFF.